This T cell receptor (delta chain) was recovered during a study of gamma-delta T cells after stem cell transplantation. The junction had 14 bases not matched to a gene; V was cut back by 1 base and J by 0 bases. Germline lookup yields CDR1 GEAIGNYY and CDR2 EKD. The CDR3 is 23 amino acids. TCRdb applied CATT to the RT-PCR reads for clone calling. In the table there are about 7,800 delta-chain clones, approximately 15% of which are singletons. This clone was recorded a few times. The sequence came from a human donor. It is not recorded whose cells these are; they may come from a transplant donor. V usage is TRDV2 and J usage is TRDJ3; 13 bases agree with TRDD3. The sequencing sample was made of gamma-delta T cells. Written as DNA, the CDR3 is TGTGCCTGTGACACGGCCATACTGGGGGATACGCCGGTTTTCTCCTGGGACACCCGACAGATGTTTTTC. Its protein product is CACDTAILGDTPVFSWDTRQMFF.